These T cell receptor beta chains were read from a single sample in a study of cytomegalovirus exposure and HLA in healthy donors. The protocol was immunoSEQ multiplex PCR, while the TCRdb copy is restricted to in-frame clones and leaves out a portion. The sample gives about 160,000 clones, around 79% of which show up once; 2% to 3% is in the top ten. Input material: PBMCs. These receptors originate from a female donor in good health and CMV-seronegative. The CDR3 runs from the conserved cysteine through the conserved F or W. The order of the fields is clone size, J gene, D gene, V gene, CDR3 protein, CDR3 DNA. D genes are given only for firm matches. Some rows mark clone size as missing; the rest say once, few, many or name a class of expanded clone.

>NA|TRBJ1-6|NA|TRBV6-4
CASSEWGDSPLHF
TGTGCCAGCAGTGAGTGGGGGGATTCACCCCTCCACTTT
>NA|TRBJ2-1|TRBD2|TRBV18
CASSPPRGLAGGPSYNEQFF
TGTGCCAGCTCACCACCGCGGGGACTAGCGGGAGGACCGTCCTACAATGAGCAGTTCTTC
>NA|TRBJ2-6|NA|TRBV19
CASSIMQTGANVLTF
TGTGCCAGTAGTATCATGCAGACTGGGGCCAACGTCCTGACTTTC
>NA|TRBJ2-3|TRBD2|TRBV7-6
CASSGESGRGSVGDTQYF
TGTGCCAGCAGCGGGGAGTCGGGGCGCGGGAGTGTCGGAGATACGCAGTATTTT
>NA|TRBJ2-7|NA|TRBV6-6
CASSYSDSFSYEQYF
TGTGCCAGCAGTTACTCAGACAGCTTCTCCTACGAGCAGTACTTC
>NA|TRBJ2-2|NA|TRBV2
CASSQSSGELFF
TGTGCCAGCAGTCAAAGTAGCGGGGAGCTGTTTTTT
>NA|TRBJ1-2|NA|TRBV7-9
CASSPREDLYGYTF
TGTGCCAGCAGCCCCCGCGAGGATCTCTATGGCTACACCTTC
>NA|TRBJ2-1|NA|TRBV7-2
CASSSQGTTGNEQFF
TGTGCCAGCAGCTCACAGGGAACGACGGGTAATGAGCAGTTCTTC
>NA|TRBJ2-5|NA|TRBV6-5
CASSPGLGETQYF
TGTGCCAGCAGTCCCGGACTTGGGGAGACCCAGTACTTC
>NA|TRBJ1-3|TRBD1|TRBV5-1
CASSLNRGSSGNTIYF
TGCGCCAGCAGCTTAAACAGGGGGAGTAGTGGAAACACCATATATTTT
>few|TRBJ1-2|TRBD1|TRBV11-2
CASSLDKGTGGENYGYTF
TGTGCCAGCAGCTTAGATAAGGGAACAGGGGGAGAAAACTATGGCTACACCTTC
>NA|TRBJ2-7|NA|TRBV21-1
CASGRDRDYEQYF
TGTGCCAGCGGGCGGGACAGGGACTACGAGCAGTACTTC
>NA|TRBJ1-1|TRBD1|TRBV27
CASSQGQKAFMNTEAFF
TGTGCCAGCAGTCAGGGACAGAAGGCCTTCATGAACACTGAAGCTTTCTTT
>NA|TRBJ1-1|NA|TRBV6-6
CASSTGVLLNTEAFF
TGTGCCAGCAGCACGGGGGTTTTGTTAAACACTGAAGCTTTCTTT
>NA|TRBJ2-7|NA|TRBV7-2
CASSLEGGTSYEQYF
TGTGCCAGCAGCTTAGAGGGCGGGACTTCCTACGAGCAGTACTTC
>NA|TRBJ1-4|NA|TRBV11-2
CASSLGAVNEKLFF
TGTGCCAGCAGCTTAGGAGCCGTGAACGAAAAACTGTTTTTT
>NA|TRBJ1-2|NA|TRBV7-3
CASSSKRRGGGYTF
TGTGCCAGCAGCTCGAAACGCCGGGGAGGTGGCTACACCTTC
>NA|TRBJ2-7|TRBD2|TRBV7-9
CASSLASGTSGRGYEQYF
TGTGCCAGCAGCTTAGCGTCGGGAACTAGCGGGAGAGGATACGAGCAGTACTTC
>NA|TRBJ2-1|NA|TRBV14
CASSQDLVHEQFF
TGTGCCAGCAGCCAAGATCTAGTCCATGAGCAGTTCTTC
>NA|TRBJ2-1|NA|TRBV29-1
CSVAGHSSYNEQFF
TGCAGCGTTGCGGGACATAGCTCCTACAATGAGCAGTTCTTC
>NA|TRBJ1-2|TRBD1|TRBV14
CASSQLHRGQDYGYTF
TGTGCCAGCAGCCAACTACACAGGGGGCAAGACTATGGCTACACCTTC
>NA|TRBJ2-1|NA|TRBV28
CASRGGPTNNEQFF
TGTGCCAGCAGGGGGGGGCCAACGAACAATGAGCAGTTCTTC
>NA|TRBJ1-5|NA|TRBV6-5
CASSYSNGAGQPQHF
TGTGCCAGCAGTTACTCGAACGGGGCGGGACAGCCCCAGCATTTT
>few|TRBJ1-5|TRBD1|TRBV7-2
CATADRVGQPQHF
TGTGCCACCGCAGACAGGGTAGGGCAGCCCCAGCATTTT
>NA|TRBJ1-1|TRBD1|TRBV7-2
CASSFSGTAMNTEAFF
TGTGCCAGCAGCTTCTCCGGGACAGCCATGAACACTGAAGCTTTCTTT
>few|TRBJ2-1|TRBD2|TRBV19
CASRPSGRVGYNEQFF
TGTGCCAGTAGACCTAGCGGGAGGGTAGGATACAATGAGCAGTTCTTC
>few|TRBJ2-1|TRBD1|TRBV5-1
CASSPSQGARYNEQFF
TGCGCCAGCAGCCCATCACAGGGGGCGCGATACAATGAGCAGTTCTTC
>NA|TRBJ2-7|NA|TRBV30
CAWTWGRDRTTYEQYF
TGTGCCTGGACTTGGGGGAGGGACAGGACGACCTACGAGCAGTACTTC